The present TCR beta chain was sequenced within a study of blood T cell repertoires in COVID-19. Using immunoSEQ multiplex PCR, the repertoire was profiled, and TCRdb retains in-frame clones only, with some absent. The data hold over 250,000 clones, with 89% observed a single time. This clone showed up just a few times. The source material was peripheral blood. The source of this sequence is a man aged 50 or older with acute or convalescent COVID-19.

CDR3: CASSSLAGITDTQYF. The CDR3 DNA is TGTGCCAGCAGTTCACTAGCGGGAATCACAGATACGCAGTATTTT. The chain couples TRBV27 to TRBJ2-3, with 10 bases that match TRBD2. Germline CDR1 is MNHEY and CDR2 is SMNVEV (reference sequence). CDR3 size: 15 residues. J gave up 2 bases and V 4 bases, and 3 bases lay outside the gene matches.